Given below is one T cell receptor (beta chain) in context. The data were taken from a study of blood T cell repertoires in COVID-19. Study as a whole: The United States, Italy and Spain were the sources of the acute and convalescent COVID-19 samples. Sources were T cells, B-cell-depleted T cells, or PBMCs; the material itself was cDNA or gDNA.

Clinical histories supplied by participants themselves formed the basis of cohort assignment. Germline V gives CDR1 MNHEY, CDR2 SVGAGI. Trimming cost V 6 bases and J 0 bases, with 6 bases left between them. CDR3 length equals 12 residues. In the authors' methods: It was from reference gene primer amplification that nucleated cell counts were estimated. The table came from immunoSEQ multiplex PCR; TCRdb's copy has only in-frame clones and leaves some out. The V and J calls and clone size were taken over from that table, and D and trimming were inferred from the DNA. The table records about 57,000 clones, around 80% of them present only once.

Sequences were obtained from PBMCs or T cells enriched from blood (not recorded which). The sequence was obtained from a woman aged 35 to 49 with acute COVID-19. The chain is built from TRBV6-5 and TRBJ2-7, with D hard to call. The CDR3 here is CASRGRSYEQYV. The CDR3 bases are TGTGCCAGCAGGGGCCGCTCCTACGAGCAGTACGTC.